This note documents a single T cell receptor beta chain sequence. From germline, CDR1 is LGHDT and CDR2 YNNKEL (reference sequence). The CDR3 loop spans 14 amino acids. Trimming cost V 2 bases and J 1 base, with 5 bases left between them. When the RNA was reverse transcribed, random hexamers were used with an input of roughly 0.45 to 1 ug. Amplification of TCR beta CDR3 was carried out by immunoSEQ multiplex PCR, which covered 54 Vbeta and 13 Jbeta segments. MiXCR, run by TCRdb on the immunoSEQ multiplex PCR reads, gives a single entry per CDR3 protein. The table has roughly 130,000 distinct CDR3 sequences, around 96% seen once. These data come from a study of CD8 T cells in Susac syndrome. Diagnostic criteria for definite or probable disease, in their recently defined form, were met by the patients with Susac syndrome.

The sequencing input was CD4+ T cells from PBMCs. This clonotype originated in a human donor with Susac syndrome. J is TRBJ2-2 and V is TRBV3-1; D ambiguous. CDR3 in amino acids: CASSQWRNTGELFF. The CDR3 region has the DNA TGTGCCAGCAGCCAATGGAGGAACACCGGGGAGCTGTTTTTT.